The 29 T cell receptor beta chains below all came from one sample that was sequenced in a study of blood T cell repertoires in COVID-19. Produced via immunoSEQ multiplex PCR; TCRdb's table is partial and in-frame only. The sample yields 140,000 or so clones, 81% seen once. Specimen: peripheral blood. The receptors stem from a human donor in a cohort sampled during active COVID-19.

The V call is TRBV4-1, the J call TRBJ2-5; the match to TRBD1 covers 11 bases. Germline V gene sequence: CDR1 MGHRA, CDR2 YSYEKL. The CDR3 has 19 residues. V lost 4 bases, J lost 6 bases, and 19 bases stayed unmatched. CDR3 protein: CASSLSPPGGQGAKKTQYF. The CDR3 DNA sequence: TGCGCCAGCAGCCTAAGCCCCCCGGGAGGACAGGGGGCGAAAAAGACCCAGTACTTC.

The table lists this clone with a count of one. V usage is TRBV10-3 and J usage is TRBJ2-1, with a possible D match to TRBD2 (6 bases). The CDR3 consists of 13 residues. Trimming shortened V by 0 bases and J by 7 bases, and 7 bases separated the two germline ends. CDR1 and CDR2 (germline): ENHRY, SYGVKD. The CDR3 protein is CAISESLANEQFF. DNA of the CDR3: TGTGCCATCAGTGAGTCCCTAGCGAATGAGCAGTTCTTC.

The chain couples TRBV5-8 to TRBJ2-1; 7 bases are a match to TRBD1. Per the germline V gene, CDR1 is SGHTS and CDR2 is YDEGEE. The V and J ends lost 1 base and 0 bases, in that order; junction bases with no gene match: 13. This CDR3 has 19 amino acids. CDR3 region: CASSLFLTGTRSSYNEQFF. DNA of the CDR3: TGTGCCAGCAGCTTGTTCCTGACAGGGACCCGCAGCTCCTACAATGAGCAGTTCTTC.

The chain is built from TRBV14 and TRBJ1-2; D not certain. Germline V CDR1 and CDR2: SGHDN, FVKESK. The CDR3 runs 13 residues. The V and J ends lost 4 bases and 4 bases respectively, with 10 bases between them. CDR3 residues: CASSLLAAYGYTF. The DNA for the CDR3 is TGTGCCAGCAGCCTGTTGGCCGCCTATGGCTACACCTTC.

The rearrangement joins TRBV7-2 to TRBJ2-2; possibly TRBD1 for D (6 bases). V was cut by 1 base and J by 3 bases, with 12 bases left in between. Germline CDR1 reads SGHTA; CDR2 reads FQGNSA. The CDR3 consists of 16 residues. The CDR3 is CASSLGGGGDTGELFF. CDR3 in DNA: TGTGCCAGCAGCTTAGGAGGGGGTGGGGACACCGGGGAGCTGTTTTTT.

This clone has only a few counts. The chain couples TRBV7-8 to TRBJ1-2; 7 bases match TRBD1. Germline V gives CDR1 SGHVS, CDR2 FQNEAQ. With 7 bases clipped from V and 2 bases from J, the junction kept 10 bases outside the gene matches. The CDR3 extends over 15 amino acids. The CDR3 DNA is TGTGCCAGCATCCGACTTACAGGGGTAAACTATGGCTACACCTTC. Translated: CASIRLTGVNYGYTF.

The V and J genes are TRBV11-2 and TRBJ2-3, with D perhaps TRBD2 (5 bases). The germline gives CDR1 SGHAT, CDR2 FQNNGV. CDR3 length: 16 residues. The ends were cut back, 4 bases at V and 1 base at J, with 15 bases in the middle. The CDR3 loop reads CASSSGSGLGTDTQYF. As DNA, the CDR3 is TGTGCCAGCAGCTCTGGGTCGGGGTTGGGCACAGATACGCAGTATTTT.

This chain uses TRBV7-2 with TRBJ2-7; 9 positions match TRBD2. With 5 bases clipped from V and 2 bases from J, the junction kept 7 bases outside the gene matches. Germline V CDR1 and CDR2: SGHTA, FQGNSA. This CDR3 has 15 residues. The CDR3, as DNA: TGTGCCAGCAGCGCCAGGGGACTAGCCACCTACGAGCAGTACTTC. It codes for CASSARGLATYEQYF.

The chain is built from TRBV19 and TRBJ1-2, with a weak D call TRBD1 (6 bases). In germline, CDR1 is LNHDA, CDR2 SQIVND (reference sequence). CDR3 length: 16 amino acids. The V and J ends lost 7 bases and 4 bases respectively, with 22 bases between them. The CDR3 is CASMDPREQGFYGYTF. CDR3 sequence (DNA): TGTGCCAGTATGGATCCCCGGGAACAGGGATTCTATGGCTACACCTTC.

The chain uses TRBV5-1 and TRBJ2-5, with D perhaps TRBD2 (6 bases). Per germline, CDR1 SGHRS and CDR2 YFSETQ. The germline V and J ends were trimmed by 1 base and 5 bases, with 12 bases remaining between them. The CDR3 extends over 14 amino acids. The CDR3 DNA is TGCGCCAGCAGCTTGACGGGAGAGGGGGAGACCCAGTACTTC. Translation: CASSLTGEGETQYF.

The chain is built from TRBV27 and TRBJ1-2, with D possibly matching TRBD1 (5 bases). The V end was cut by 0 bases, the J end by 4 bases, with 15 bases between. This CDR3 has 16 amino acids. Germline V gene sequence: CDR1 MNHEY, CDR2 SMNVEV (reference sequence). CDR3: CASSLSFEPGGYGYTF. The CDR3 DNA follows: TGTGCCAGCAGTTTATCCTTCGAGCCGGGGGGCTATGGCTACACCTTC.

Only a few counts were recorded for this clone. V and J are TRBV19 and TRBJ1-4; D possibly corresponds to TRBD1 (6 bases). The CDR3 runs to 12 residues. Per germline, CDR1 LNHDA and CDR2 SQIVND (reference sequence). V gave up 5 bases and J gave up 8 bases, with 9 bases separating them. In DNA form, the CDR3 reads TGTGCCAGTAGTCCCGGGACAGAAAAACTGTTTTTT. Amino acid sequence: CASSPGTEKLFF.

The chain has TRBV19 and TRBJ1-5; D may be TRBD1 (6 bases). This CDR3 is built from 13 residues. V dropped 3 bases and J dropped 6 bases, with 9 bases sitting between them. CDR1 is LNHDA and CDR2 is SQIVND in the germline V gene (reference sequence). The chain's CDR3 is CASSIGRGQPQHF. CDR3 nucleotides: TGTGCCAGTAGTATCGGCAGGGGTCAGCCCCAGCATTTT.

This clone was counted a single time. The J gene is TRBJ2-7, the V gene TRBV27; unclear D gene. Trimming shortened V by 6 bases and J by 2 bases, and 11 bases separated the two germline ends. The CDR3 extends over 13 amino acids. CDR1 MNHEY and CDR2 SMNVEV come from the germline V gene (reference sequence). The CDR3 region is CASRPDMTYEQYF. The CDR3 DNA sequence: TGTGCCAGCAGGCCTGACATGACCTACGAGCAGTACTTC.

This clone has a single count. The rearrangement links TRBV18 to TRBJ2-7; TRBD2 agrees at 9 bases. V was pared by 2 bases and J by 0 bases, with 2 bases of the junction left unmatched. CDR1 is KGHSH, CDR2 LQKENI, per germline. The CDR3 contains 15 residues. The CDR3 sequence is CASSPGLANSYEQYF. The CDR3 DNA is TGTGCCAGCTCACCAGGACTAGCGAACTCCTACGAGCAGTACTTC.

The V gene is TRBV12-3 or TRBV12-4, the J gene TRBJ1-4; the D gene is possibly TRBD1 (5 bases). V was trimmed by 5 bases and J by 5 bases, leaving 6 bases between them. This CDR3 has 12 amino acids. The CDR3 sequence is CASSKGNEKLFF. CDR3 nucleotide sequence: TGTGCCAGCAGTAAGGGGAATGAAAAACTGTTTTTT.

The V and J genes are TRBV21-1 and TRBJ1-5; TRBD1 is the table's D call and was not checked against the DNA. TRBV21-1 is a documented pseudogene. The CDR3 runs 15 residues. CDR3 loop: CASSKTVPSNQPQHF. The CDR3 DNA follows: TGTGCCAGCAGCAAGACAGTTCCGAGCAATCAGCCCCAGCATTTT.

In this sample, this clone turned up a few times. The rearrangement uses TRBV7-9 and TRBJ1-2; D unclear. The ends were cut back, 7 bases at V and 4 bases at J, with 13 bases in the middle. Germline CDR1 SEHNR, CDR2 FQNEAQ (reference sequence). This CDR3 region has 13 residues. DNA of the CDR3: TGTGCCAGCACCCGGGAACTTACCTATGGCTACACCTTC. As protein: CASTRELTYGYTF.

This chain joins TRBV4-2 and TRBJ2-7; 10 bases fit TRBD1. Germline V gene data show CDR1 as LGHNA and CDR2 as YNFKEQ. The CDR3 runs 14 residues. Losses at the gene ends were 2 bases for V and 7 bases for J; bases not matched to a gene: 5. The CDR3: CASSQQDRGDEQYF. The CDR3, as DNA: TGTGCCAGCAGCCAACAGGACAGGGGGGATGAGCAGTACTTC.

The chain combines TRBV9 with TRBJ2-1, with 12 nucleotides matching TRBD2. Germline trimming cut 4 bases from V and 10 bases from J; bases unmatched to any gene: 6. Germline-derived CDR1 and CDR2 are SGDLS and YYNGEE. This CDR3 has 14 residues. DNA of the CDR3: TGTGCCAGCAGCCCAGGACTAGCGGGAAGAGAGCAGTTCTTC. This gives the protein CASSPGLAGREQFF.

The rearrangement joins TRBV5-1 to TRBJ2-7, with D uncertain. CDR1 is SGHRS, CDR2 YFSETQ, per germline. V was clipped by 3 bases and J by 2 bases, with 3 bases between them. The CDR3 consists of 11 residues. CDR3: CASSSTYEQYF. DNA for the CDR3: TGCGCCAGCAGCTCTACCTACGAGCAGTACTTC.

The chain combines TRBV4-3 with TRBJ2-4; 9 bases match TRBD1. Trimming took 4 bases from V and 1 from J; bases not matched to a gene: 2. The CDR3 runs to 15 residues. Germline CDR1 is LGHNA and CDR2 is YSLEER. CDR3 sequence: CASSRTGDAKNIQYF. In DNA form, the CDR3 reads TGCGCCAGCAGCCGGACAGGGGATGCCAAAAACATTCAGTACTTC.

This rearrangement joins TRBV29-1 to TRBJ1-2; 7 positions agree with TRBD1. With V trimmed by 7 bases and J by 0 bases, 11 bases remained unmatched. This CDR3 has 15 residues. Germline V gives CDR1 SQVTM, CDR2 ANQGSEA. CDR3 sequence: CSARQGGDANYGYTF. CDR3 bases: TGCAGCGCCAGACAGGGAGGAGATGCTAACTATGGCTACACCTTC. Looking up the rest from reference TRBV29-1 and TRBJ1-2 gives the full variable domain: SAVISQKPSRDICQRGTSLTIQCQVDSQVTMMFWYRQQPGQSLTLIATANQGSEATYESGFVIDKFPISRPNLTFSTLTVSNMSPEDSSIYLCSARQGGDANYGYTFGSGTRLTVV.

CDR3 sequence: CASSRQGKANYGYTF. CDR3 sequence (DNA): TGTGCCAGCAGTAGACAGGGAAAAGCTAACTATGGCTACACCTTC. V and J are TRBV28 and TRBJ1-2; 7 nucleotides match TRBD1. Germline V gene data show CDR1 as MDHEN and CDR2 as SYDVKM. This CDR3 comprises 15 residues. Unmatched junction bases numbered 6, after V lost 5 bases and J lost 0 bases.

This chain links TRBV27 with TRBJ2-3, with TRBD2 identical over 9 bases. After removal of 0 bases from V and 5 bases from J, the junction contained 9 bases not matched to a gene. Germline CDR1 is MNHEY and CDR2 is SMNVEV (reference sequence). This CDR3 comprises 17 residues. This chain's CDR3 is CASSLSPSGMAGDTQYF. The CDR3 DNA reads TGTGCCAGCAGTTTATCGCCTAGCGGGATGGCTGGAGATACGCAGTATTTT.

In its sample, this clone was seen once. The gene calls are TRBV28 and TRBJ1-2; no clear D gene. Germline CDR1 MDHEN, CDR2 SYDVKM. The CDR3 runs 14 residues. V lost 7 bases to trimming and J lost 2 bases, with 14 bases between them. CDR3 in DNA: TGTGCCAGCATCCCTGGAATGGAGAACTATGGCTACACCTTC. Residues: CASIPGMENYGYTF.

The genes are TRBV6-5 and TRBJ2-3; 7 bases fit TRBD1. The trim removed 5 bases at V and 4 bases at J, leaving 3 bases unmatched. The CDR3 runs to 13 residues. Germline V CDR1 and CDR2: MNHEY, SVGAGI. The CDR3 loop reads CASSPGQPDTQYF. The CDR3 DNA is TGTGCCAGCAGTCCGGGACAGCCAGATACGCAGTATTTT.

This rearrangement joins TRBV7-7 to TRBJ2-5; 8 bases agree with TRBD2. V dropped 5 bases and J dropped 2; count of bases not matched to a gene: 10. Germline V gene data show CDR1 as SSHAT and CDR2 as FNYEAQ (reference sequence). The CDR3 sequence is 16 residues long. The CDR3 reads CASSRSNLAGQETQYF. CDR3 DNA: TGTGCCAGCAGCCGTTCCAACTTAGCGGGACAAGAGACCCAGTACTTC.

A word on this clone: Relative to the germline gene, one junction end is altered; a read error may explain this. The chain employs TRBV11-2 and TRBJ2-7, with TRBD1 matching over 9 bases. Germline V gene data show CDR1 as SGHAT and CDR2 as FQNNGV. This CDR3 has 14 residues. The chain's CDR3 is CASSFTGGSHEQYF. The DNA for the CDR3 is TGTGCCAGCAGCTTTACAGGGGGCTCCCACGAGCAGTACTTC.